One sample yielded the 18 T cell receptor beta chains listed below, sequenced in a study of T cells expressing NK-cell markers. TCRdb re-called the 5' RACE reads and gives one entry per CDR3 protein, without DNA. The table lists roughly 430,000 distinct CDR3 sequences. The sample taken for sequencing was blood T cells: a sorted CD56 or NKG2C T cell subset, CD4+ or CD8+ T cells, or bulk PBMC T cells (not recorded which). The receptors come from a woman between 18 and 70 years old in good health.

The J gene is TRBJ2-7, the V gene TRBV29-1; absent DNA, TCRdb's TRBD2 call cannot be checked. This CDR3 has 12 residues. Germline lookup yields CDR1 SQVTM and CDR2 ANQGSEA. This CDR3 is CSVGTSPYEQYF.

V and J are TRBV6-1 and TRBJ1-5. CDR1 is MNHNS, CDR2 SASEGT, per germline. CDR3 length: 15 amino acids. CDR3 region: CASSPRWGSNQPQHF.

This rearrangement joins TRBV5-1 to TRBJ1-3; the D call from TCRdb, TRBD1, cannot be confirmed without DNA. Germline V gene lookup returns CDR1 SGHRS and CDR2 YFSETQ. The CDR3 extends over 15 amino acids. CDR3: CASSRQGESGNTIYF. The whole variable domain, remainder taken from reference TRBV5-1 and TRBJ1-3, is KAGVTQTPRYLIKTRGQQVTLSCSPISGHRSVSWYQQTPGQGLQFLFEYFSETQRNKGNFPGRFSGRQFSNSRSEMNVSTLELGDSALYLCASSRQGESGNTIYFGEGSWLTVV.

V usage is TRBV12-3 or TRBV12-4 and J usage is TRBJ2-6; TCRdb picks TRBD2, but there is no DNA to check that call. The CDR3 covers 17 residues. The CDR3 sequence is CASRKGPINSGANVLTF.

The CDR3 sequence is CSVGAGQGALSTEAFF. The gene calls are TRBV29-1 and TRBJ1-1; TCRdb's D call, TRBD1, is unchecked because there is no DNA. This CDR3 comprises 16 residues. The germline V gene encodes CDR1 SQVTM and CDR2 ANQGSEA.

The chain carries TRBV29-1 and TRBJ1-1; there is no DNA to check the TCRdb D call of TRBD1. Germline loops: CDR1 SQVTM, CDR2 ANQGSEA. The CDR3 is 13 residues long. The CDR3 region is CSRDRLPNTEAFF.

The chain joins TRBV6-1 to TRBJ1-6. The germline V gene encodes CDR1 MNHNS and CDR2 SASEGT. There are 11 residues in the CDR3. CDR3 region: CASSENPASHF.

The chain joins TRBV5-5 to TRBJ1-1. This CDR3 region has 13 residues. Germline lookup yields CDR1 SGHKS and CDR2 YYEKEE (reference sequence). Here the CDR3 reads CASSRVSNTEAFF.

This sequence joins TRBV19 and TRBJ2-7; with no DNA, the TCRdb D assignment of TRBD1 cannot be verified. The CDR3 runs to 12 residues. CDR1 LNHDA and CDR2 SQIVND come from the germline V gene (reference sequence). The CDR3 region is CASTGQKYEQYF.

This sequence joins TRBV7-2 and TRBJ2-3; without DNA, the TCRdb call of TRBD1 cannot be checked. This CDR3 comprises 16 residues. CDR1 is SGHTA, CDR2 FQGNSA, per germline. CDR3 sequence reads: CASSLVSTGSTDTQYF.

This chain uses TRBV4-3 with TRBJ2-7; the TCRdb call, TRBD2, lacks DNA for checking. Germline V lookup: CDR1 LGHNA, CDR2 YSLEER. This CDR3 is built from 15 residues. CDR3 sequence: CASSQDRSAGYEQYF.

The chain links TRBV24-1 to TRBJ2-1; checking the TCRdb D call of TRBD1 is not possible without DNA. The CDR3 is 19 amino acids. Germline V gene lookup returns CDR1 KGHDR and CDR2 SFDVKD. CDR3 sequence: CATSDLHHRGEREYNEQFF.

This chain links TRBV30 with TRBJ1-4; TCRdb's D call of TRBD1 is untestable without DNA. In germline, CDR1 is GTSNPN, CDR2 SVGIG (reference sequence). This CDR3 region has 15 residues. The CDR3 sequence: CAWSRWTARVEKLFF.

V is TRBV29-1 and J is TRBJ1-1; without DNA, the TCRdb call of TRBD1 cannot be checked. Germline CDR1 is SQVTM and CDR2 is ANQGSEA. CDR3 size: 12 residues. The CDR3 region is CSVPLQGAEAFF.

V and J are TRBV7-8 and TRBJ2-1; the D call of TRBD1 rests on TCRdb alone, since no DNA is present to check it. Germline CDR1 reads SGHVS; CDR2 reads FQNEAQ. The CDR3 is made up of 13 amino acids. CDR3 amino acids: CASSLGRDREQFF.

CDR3 region: CASSLETSYAGELFF. V and J are TRBV7-2 and TRBJ2-2; the D call from TCRdb, TRBD2, cannot be confirmed without DNA. The CDR3 covers 15 residues. From germline, CDR1 is SGHTA and CDR2 FQGNSA.

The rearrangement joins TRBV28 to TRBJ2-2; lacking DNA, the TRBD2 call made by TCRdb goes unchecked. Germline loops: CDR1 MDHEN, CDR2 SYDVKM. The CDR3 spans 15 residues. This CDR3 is CAIRLPGLGAGELFF.

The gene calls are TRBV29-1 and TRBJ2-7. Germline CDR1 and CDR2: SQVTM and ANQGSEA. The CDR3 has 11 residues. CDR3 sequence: CSVELPYEQYF.